This T cell receptor beta chain appears in the sequencing data of a study of T cells after yellow fever vaccination. Across the whole study: It was SMART-Seq v4 Ultra Low Input that prepared the fractions with low cell numbers.

Universal primer sites and UMIs were introduced during 5'RACE template-switching synthesis of TCR cDNA. TCRdb re-called the 5' RACE reads with MiXCR, one entry per CDR3 protein. The sample records some 400,000 distinct CDR3 sequences, around 19% being singletons. General study points: Primary-vaccination clones mostly resurfaced post-booster (just under 98% CD4, around 88% CD8).

Comment on this clonotype: Its antigen is undetermined.

The CDR3 spans 17 residues. Germline values: CDR1 SGHTA, CDR2 FQGNSA. Trimming removed 3 bases from V and 0 bases from J; junction bases left unmatched: 8. The source material was PBMCs, sampled before the yellow fever booster vaccination. The source of this sequence is a young man who received the YFV17D yellow fever vaccine. The V and J genes are TRBV7-2 and TRBJ1-3, with TRBD1 matching 7 bases. CDR3 DNA: TGTGCCAGCAGCTTTCCCCTAACAGGGGTCTCTGGAAACACCATATATTTT. Amino acid sequence: CASSFPLTGVSGNTIYF. Full variable domain (remainder filled in from reference TRBV7-2 and TRBJ1-3): GAGVSQSPSNKVTEKGKDVELRCDPISGHTALYWYRQSLGQGLEFLIYFQGNSAPDKSGLPSDRFSAERTGGSVSTLTIQRTQQEDSAVYLCASSFPLTGVSGNTIYFGEGSWLTVV.